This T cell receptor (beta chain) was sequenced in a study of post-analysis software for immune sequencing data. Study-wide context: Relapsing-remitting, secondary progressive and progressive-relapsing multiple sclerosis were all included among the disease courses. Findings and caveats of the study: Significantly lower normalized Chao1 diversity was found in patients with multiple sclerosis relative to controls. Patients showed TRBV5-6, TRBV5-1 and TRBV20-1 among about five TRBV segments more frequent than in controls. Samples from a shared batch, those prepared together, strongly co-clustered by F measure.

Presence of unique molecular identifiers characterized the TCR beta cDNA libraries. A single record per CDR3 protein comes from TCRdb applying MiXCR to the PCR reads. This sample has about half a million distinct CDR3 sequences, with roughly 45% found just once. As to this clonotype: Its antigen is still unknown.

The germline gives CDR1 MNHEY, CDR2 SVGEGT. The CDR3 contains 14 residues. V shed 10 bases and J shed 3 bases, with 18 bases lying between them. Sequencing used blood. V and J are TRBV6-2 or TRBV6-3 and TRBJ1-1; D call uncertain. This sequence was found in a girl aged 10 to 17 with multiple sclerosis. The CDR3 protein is CANMDQLGDTEAFF. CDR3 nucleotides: TGTGCCAACATGGATCAACTTGGAGACACTGAAGCTTTCTTT.